This TCR beta chain was retrieved from a study of control samples from healthy donors and cancer patients. Measured with immunoSEQ multiplex PCR; TCRdb has only the in-frame clones, and not every one. The sample has 130,000 or so clones, more than 70% seen once. CDR1 and CDR2 from the germline V gene are MNHEY and SMNVEV (reference sequence). The V end was cut by 1 base, the J end by 2 bases, with 18 bases between. The CDR3 has 19 residues. The clonotype originates from a man aged 45 to 65 in good health. The sequenced sample was blood. The chain has TRBV27 and TRBJ2-6; D may match TRBD1 or TRBD2 (5 bases each). Here the CDR3 reads CASSLWASGRKPGANVLTF. In DNA form, the CDR3 reads TGTGCCAGCAGTTTATGGGCATCAGGGAGAAAACCTGGGGCCAACGTCCTGACTTTC.